Described below is a single T cell receptor beta chain sequence and its context. A J-beta primer mix and a sample-barcoded 5' primer were used in a second PCR of roughly 6 to 11 cycles. Each cDNA molecule was tagged by a template-switch adaptor that had 12 random nucleotides. One entry per CDR3 protein, called by TCRdb with MiXCR from the 5' RACE reads. This sample has 950,000 to 1,200,000 distinct CDR3 sequences, with around two fifths found just once. This entry comes from a study of blood T cells in healthy people across ages. The germline V gene has CDR1 SQVTM and CDR2 ANQGSEA. The V gene lost 4 bases and the J gene lost 2 bases, with 8 bases spanning the gap. The CDR3 contains 13 residues.

The sequenced sample consisted of blood. The rearrangement joins TRBV29-1 to TRBJ2-2; tentatively, D is TRBD1 (6 bases). This receptor was obtained from a man between 18 and 29 years old in good health. This chain's CDR3 is CSVGQANTGELFF. The CDR3 DNA follows: TGCAGCGTTGGACAGGCCAACACCGGGGAGCTGTTTTTT.